Presented here are 23 T cell receptor beta chains from one specimen sequenced in a study of cytomegalovirus exposure and HLA in healthy donors. The PCR employed 60 Vbeta primers together with 13 Jbeta primers. The data were produced by immunoSEQ multiplex PCR, yet TCRdb's version contains in-frame clones alone and is incomplete. The table includes roughly 140,000 clones, about 85% detected once. Material for sequencing was PBMCs. The receptors derive from a woman between 18 and 30 years old in good health and CMV-seronegative.

V gene TRBV27 combines with J gene TRBJ2-7; 11 bases agree with TRBD1. From germline, CDR1 is MNHEY and CDR2 SMNVEV (reference sequence). V lost 7 bases and J lost 7; bases outside the gene matches: 12. This CDR3 is 15 amino acids long. The CDR3 spells CASTLTGQGAGEQYF. The CDR3 coding sequence is TGTGCCAGCACCCTCACCGGACAGGGGGCGGGAGAGCAGTACTTC.

This clone was recorded once. The chain couples TRBV29-1 to TRBJ1-2, with a possible D match to TRBD1 (6 bases). Trimming removed 0 bases at V and 6 bases at J, with 14 bases between. The germline V gene encodes CDR1 SQVTM and CDR2 ANQGSEA. The length of the CDR3 is 14 residues. Here the CDR3 reads CSVEDLGTSDGYTF. CDR3 coding DNA: TGCAGCGTTGAAGATCTCGGGACAAGCGATGGCTACACCTTC.

The chain carries TRBV11-2 and TRBJ2-4, with TRBD1 matching 10 bases. Germline-derived CDR1 and CDR2 are SGHAT and FQNNGV. Trimming took 4 bases from V and 7 from J; bases not matched to a gene: 7. CDR3 length: 15 residues. CDR3 region: CASSSTGGARNIQYF. In nucleotides, the CDR3 is TGTGCCAGCAGCTCGACAGGGGGCGCGAGGAACATTCAGTACTTC.

CDR3 coding DNA: TGTGCCAGCAGCCAAGATTCCCCTAGCGGGGGATCCTACGAGCAGTACTTC. Its protein product is CASSQDSPSGGSYEQYF. J is TRBJ2-7 and V is TRBV4-2; 10 positions agree with TRBD2. Trimming at V came to 0 bases and at J to 1 base, leaving 6 bases not matched to a gene. The germline V gene encodes CDR1 LGHNA and CDR2 YNFKEQ. The CDR3 covers 17 residues.

This chain joins TRBV5-1 and TRBJ2-7; 14 bases match TRBD2. The CDR3 spans 15 residues. Looked up from germline, CDR1 is SGHRS and CDR2 is YFSETQ. V lost 4 bases, J lost 6 bases, and 6 bases stayed unmatched. The CDR3 reads CASSLTSGRVSEQYF. The CDR3 nucleotides read TGCGCCAGCAGCCTGACTAGCGGGAGGGTCAGCGAGCAGTACTTC.

This clone was seen more than once but under ten times. The chain has TRBV5-4 and TRBJ1-5, with D tentatively TRBD1 (5 bases). Germline V gene lookup returns CDR1 SGHNT and CDR2 YYREEE (reference sequence). V lost 4 bases and J 5 bases, leaving 16 bases between the germline ends. The CDR3 runs 15 residues. CDR3 loop: CASSPGLSGDQPQHF. CDR3 coding DNA: TGTGCCAGCAGCCCGGGACTCTCCGGGGATCAGCCCCAGCATTTT. Full variable domain (missing parts from reference TRBV5-4 and TRBJ1-5): ETGVTQSPTHLIKTRGQQVTLRCSSQSGHNTVSWYQQALGQGPQFIFQYYREEENGRGNFPPRFSGLQFPNYSSELNVNALELDDSALYLCASSPGLSGDQPQHFGDGTRLSIL.

The CDR3 DNA follows: TGTGCCAGTAGACGGACAGGGGGCGGCTATAATTCACCCCTCCACTTT. This sequence encodes CASRRTGGGYNSPLHF. The chain employs TRBV19 and TRBJ1-6; 11 bases agree with TRBD1. In germline, CDR1 is LNHDA, CDR2 SQIVND (reference sequence). After removal of 6 bases from V and 3 bases from J, the junction contained 4 bases not matched to a gene. CDR3 length: 16 residues.

V gene TRBV28 combines with J gene TRBJ1-1, with D perhaps TRBD1 (5 bases). Trimming cost V 4 bases and J 0 bases, with 12 bases left between them. CDR1 MDHEN and CDR2 SYDVKM come from the germline V gene. The CDR3 totals 15 residues. Written as DNA, the CDR3 is TGTGCCAGCAGTTACAGGAGGGTCATGAACACTGAAGCTTTCTTT. It specifies CASSYRRVMNTEAFF.

The chain employs TRBV6-5 and TRBJ2-3, with 10 bases identical to TRBD1. From germline, CDR1 is MNHEY and CDR2 SVGAGI. The CDR3 is 16 amino acids. V lost 2 bases and J lost 1; bases outside the gene matches: 3. CDR3: CASSYPGTGGTDTQYF. The CDR3 DNA is TGTGCCAGCAGTTACCCCGGGACAGGGGGCACAGATACGCAGTATTTT.

The chain uses TRBV5-4 and TRBJ2-7, with a possible D match to TRBD1 (5 bases). The CDR3 length is 14 residues. The V gene's germline CDR1 is SGHNT and CDR2 YYREEE (reference sequence). V was pared by 4 bases and J by 4 bases, with 15 bases between. DNA of the CDR3: TGTGCCAGCAGCCAAGGCAGGGAACCGTACGAGCAGTACTTC. Protein product: CASSQGREPYEQYF.

This chain joins TRBV7-2 and TRBJ2-7; D is perhaps TRBD2 (7 bases). This CDR3 contains 15 residues. Germline values: CDR1 SGHTA, CDR2 FQGNSA. V gave up 6 bases and J gave up 4 bases, with 19 bases separating them. The DNA for the CDR3 is TGTGCCAGCAGTGTGGGGGGGCAGTTCCGGTACGAGCAGTACTTC. It encodes CASSVGGQFRYEQYF.

The rearrangement uses TRBV10-3 and TRBJ2-7; the match to TRBD1 covers 7 bases. The CDR3 runs 13 residues. V was pared by 10 bases and J by 0 bases, with 6 bases of the junction left unmatched. The germline V gene has CDR1 ENHRY and CDR2 SYGVKD. The CDR3: CASGQDSSYEQYF. The CDR3 DNA follows: TGTGCCAGCGGACAGGATAGCTCCTACGAGCAGTACTTC.

J is TRBJ2-1 and V is TRBV19; D unclear. The length of the CDR3 is 14 residues. Germline V gene data show CDR1 as LNHDA and CDR2 as SQIVND (reference sequence). Trimming took off 6 bases at V and 9 bases at J, with 18 bases between the two ends. CDR3 in amino acids: CASRTYPGTREQFF. Here the CDR3 DNA reads TGTGCCAGTAGGACATATCCCGGAACGCGTGAGCAGTTCTTC.

The chain carries TRBV6-1 and TRBJ2-2; D is undetermined. There are 12 residues in the CDR3. Trimming left V 4 bases short and J 6 bases short, with 6 bases between. CDR1 is MNHNS and CDR2 is SASEGT in the germline V gene. DNA for the CDR3: TGTGCCAGCAGTGTATTTGCCGGGGAGCTGTTTTTT. Its translation is CASSVFAGELFF.

In regard to this clone: This sample also contains other DNA sequences that code for the same CDR3. CDR3 amino acids: CSVDAAGVMVDNEQFF. As DNA, the CDR3 is TGCAGCGTTGATGCGGCGGGAGTGATGGTGGACAATGAGCAGTTCTTC. V usage is TRBV29-1 and J usage is TRBJ2-1; 7 bases line up with TRBD2. Germline CDR1 reads SQVTM; CDR2 reads ANQGSEA. The CDR3 has 16 amino acids. Trimming at V came to 3 bases and at J to 5 bases, leaving 13 bases not matched to a gene.

CDR3 in amino acids: CAISPMEGPYEQYF. CDR3 sequence (DNA): TGTGCCATCAGCCCTATGGAGGGTCCCTACGAGCAGTACTTC. The rearrangement links TRBV10-3 to TRBJ2-7; D perhaps matches TRBD2 (6 bases). This CDR3 comprises 14 residues. Germline V lookup: CDR1 ENHRY, CDR2 SYGVKD. V gave up 6 bases and J gave up 2 bases, with 14 bases separating them.

V gene TRBV19 combines with J gene TRBJ1-2; D is perhaps TRBD1 (5 bases). V was pared by 1 base and J by 0 bases, with 9 bases between. Germline V gene lookup returns CDR1 LNHDA and CDR2 SQIVND (reference sequence). The CDR3 covers 15 residues. For the CDR3, the DNA is TGTGCCAGTAGTATAGTGGACACCGCTAACTATGGCTACACCTTC. Translated, it gives CASSIVDTANYGYTF.

The chain links TRBV5-5 to TRBJ1-2; possible D gene TRBD1, 6 bases. The germline CDR1 and CDR2 sequences are SGHKS and YYEKEE (reference sequence). V was shortened by 3 bases and J by 7 bases, with 13 bases between the two germline ends. The CDR3 has 13 amino acids. The CDR3 is CASSWSGAGGYTF. The CDR3 nucleotides are TGTGCCAGCAGCTGGTCAGGGGCTGGTGGCTACACCTTC.

The chain recombines TRBV4-3 with TRBJ2-1; perhaps TRBD2 as D (6 bases). Trimming stripped 1 base from V and 2 bases from J, with 12 bases between. The CDR3 consists of 16 residues. CDR1 and CDR2 from the germline V gene are LGHNA and YSLEER. The CDR3: CASSQVLGRTYNEQFF. The CDR3 DNA reads TGCGCCAGCAGCCAAGTACTCGGGAGAACCTACAATGAGCAGTTCTTC.

This clone was seen only once. V usage is TRBV27 and J usage is TRBJ2-7, with D possibly matching TRBD2 (6 bases). This CDR3 is 15 amino acids long. The V gene's germline CDR1 is MNHEY and CDR2 SMNVEV (reference sequence). Trimming shortened V by 6 bases and J by 4 bases, and 19 bases separated the two germline ends. Here the CDR3 DNA reads TGTGCCAGCAGGCGTGATCGGAGGGTTGGGTACGAGCAGTACTTC. It encodes CASRRDRRVGYEQYF.

The chain couples TRBV15 to TRBJ1-3; 7 bases agree with TRBD1. With 0 bases clipped from V and 4 bases from J, the junction kept 6 bases outside the gene matches. CDR3 size: 16 residues. In germline, CDR1 is LNHNV, CDR2 YYDKDF (reference sequence). The CDR3 DNA reads TGTGCCACCAGCAGAGAACAGGGGTATAAAGGAAACACCATATATTTT. It translates to CATSREQGYKGNTIYF. The complete variable domain, with remaining parts taken from reference TRBV15 and TRBJ1-3, reads DAMVIQNPRYQVTQFGKPVTLSCSQTLNHNVMYWYQQKSSQAPKLLFHYYDKDFNNEADTPDNFQSRRPNTSFCFLDIRSPGLGDTAMYLCATSREQGYKGNTIYFGEGSWLTVV.

This chain connects TRBV6-5 to TRBJ2-6, with no clear D. This CDR3 comprises 14 residues. Germline-derived CDR1 and CDR2 are MNHEY and SVGAGI. V was trimmed by 7 bases and J by 1 base, leaving 8 bases between them. The CDR3 sequence: CASTRGSGANVLTF. In DNA form, the CDR3 reads TGTGCCAGCACCCGAGGTTCTGGGGCCAACGTCCTGACTTTC.

The V call is TRBV10-1, the J call TRBJ2-7; maybe TRBD1 (5 bases). The CDR3 has 12 amino acids. Trimming took off 11 bases at V and 5 bases at J, with 16 bases between the two ends. CDR1 WNHNN and CDR2 SYGVQD come from the germline V gene (reference sequence). CDR3 in amino acids: CAARRGPHEQYF. CDR3 nucleotides: TGCGCCGCCAGAAGGGGTCCCCACGAGCAGTACTTC.